The 26 T cell receptor beta chains listed next were all sequenced from one sample in a study of cytomegalovirus exposure and HLA in healthy donors. Use of 60 Vbeta and 13 Jbeta primers characterized the PCR. TCRdb keeps only in-frame clones here, not all; method: immunoSEQ multiplex PCR. The table shows some 190,000 clones, with 80% occurring only once. What was sequenced was PBMCs. The receptors were sampled from a woman under 40 in good health and CMV-seronegative.

This rearrangement joins TRBV6-5 to TRBJ2-3, with TRBD1 matching 7 bases. Trimming at V came to 4 bases and at J to 5 bases, leaving 3 bases not matched to a gene. Germline-derived CDR1 and CDR2 are MNHEY and SVGAGI. The CDR3 is 13 amino acids. DNA of the CDR3: TGTGCCAGCAGTTTCGACAGGGAAGATACGCAGTATTTT. Translated: CASSFDREDTQYF.

This chain uses TRBV7-2 with TRBJ2-5; D may be TRBD1 (5 bases). The CDR3 runs 14 residues. Germline V gene sequence: CDR1 SGHTA, CDR2 FQGNSA. The V end lost 5 bases, the J end lost 2 bases, and 12 bases lay between the germline ends. In DNA, the CDR3 is TGTGCCAGCAGCCCCCGACAGCTTCAAGAGACCCAGTACTTC. Protein sequence: CASSPRQLQETQYF. The full variable domain, completed using reference TRBV7-2 and TRBJ2-5, is GAGVSQSPSNKVTEKGKDVELRCDPISGHTALYWYRQSLGQGLEFLIYFQGNSAPDKSGLPSDRFSAERTGGSVSTLTIQRTQQEDSAVYLCASSPRQLQETQYFGPGTRLLVL.

The chain uses TRBV4-2 and TRBJ2-1, with TRBD2 matching over 16 bases. The CDR3 is 20 amino acids. The junction had 12 bases not matched to a gene; V was cut back by 3 bases and J by 4 bases. Germline-derived CDR1 and CDR2 are LGHNA and YNFKEQ. The CDR3 loop is CASSQEPGLAGGPLYNEQFF. The DNA of the CDR3 is TGTGCCAGCAGCCAGGAACCGGGACTAGCGGGGGGGCCGTTATACAATGAGCAGTTCTTC.

The J gene is TRBJ1-1, the V gene TRBV18; 7 nucleotides match TRBD1. The CDR3 is made up of 18 amino acids. Germline values: CDR1 KGHSH, CDR2 LQKENI. V was pared by 4 bases and J by 1 base, with 15 bases of the junction left unmatched. CDR3 coding DNA: TGTGCCAGCTCACAGGTGACTTTCAACAGGGGCCAGAACACTGAAGCTTTCTTT. It is translated as CASSQVTFNRGQNTEAFF.

V and J are TRBV19 and TRBJ2-3; 7 bases line up with TRBD1. The CDR3 is made up of 16 amino acids. The V gene's germline CDR1 is LNHDA and CDR2 SQIVND (reference sequence). Trimming at V came to 3 bases and at J to 3 bases, leaving 9 bases not matched to a gene. This chain's CDR3 is CASSIRTGLGTDTQYF. CDR3 bases: TGTGCCAGTAGTATTCGGACAGGCCTGGGGACAGATACGCAGTATTTT.

This clone was found a few times. V is TRBV6-1 and J is TRBJ2-2; the D gene is possibly TRBD1 (5 bases). Germline V CDR1 and CDR2: MNHNS, SASEGT. This CDR3 spans 14 amino acids. With 7 bases removed from V and 3 bases from J, the gap between germline ends came to 12 bases. CDR3 DNA: TGTGCCAGCATTAAGGGGTACGACACCGGGGAGCTGTTTTTT. Translating it yields CASIKGYDTGELFF.

This clone was observed a handful of times. The chain uses TRBV2 and TRBJ2-2, with D possibly being TRBD1 (6 bases). CDR3 length: 12 amino acids. Germline CDR1 is SNHLY and CDR2 is FYNNEI. V gave up 6 bases and J gave up 7 bases, with 9 bases separating them. CDR3 nucleotide sequence: TGTGCCAGCAGCAGGGGCGGCGGGGAGCTGTTTTTT. It codes for CASSRGGGELFF.

The chain couples TRBV18 to TRBJ1-4, with D unresolved. CDR1 and CDR2 from the germline V gene are KGHSH and LQKENI. V shed 3 bases and J shed 12 bases, with 11 bases lying between them. The CDR3 loop spans 12 amino acids. CDR3 region: CASSPTQVELFF. The CDR3 DNA reads TGTGCCAGCTCACCTACCCAGGTCGAACTGTTTTTT.

The chain uses TRBV19 and TRBJ2-7, with a tentative D call TRBD1 (6 bases). The germline V gene encodes CDR1 LNHDA and CDR2 SQIVND (reference sequence). Trimming removed 11 bases at V and 0 bases at J, with 14 bases between. The CDR3 has 13 amino acids. The CDR3 sequence is CACRDTLSYEQYF. Written as DNA, the CDR3 is TGTGCCTGCCGGGACACCCTCTCCTACGAGCAGTACTTC.

The chain couples TRBV7-2 to TRBJ2-2; tentative D call: TRBD1 (6 bases). CDR3 length: 15 residues. Trimming pared 5 bases from V and 4 bases from J, leaving 14 bases between. The germline V gene encodes CDR1 SGHTA and CDR2 FQGNSA. As DNA, the CDR3 is TGTGCCAGCAGCCCCTACAGGGTACCCACCGGGGAGCTGTTTTTT. Translating gives CASSPYRVPTGELFF.

The CDR3 DNA reads TGCGCCAGCAGTTTCGTGCGGGGTTTGTCCTACGAGCAGTACTTC. Its translation is CASSFVRGLSYEQYF. The chain is built from TRBV5-1 and TRBJ2-7; D is possibly TRBD2 (6 bases). The V gene's germline CDR1 is SGHRS and CDR2 YFSETQ. The CDR3 is 15 amino acids. V lost 5 bases and J lost 1, with 16 bases in between.

This rearrangement joins TRBV4-1 to TRBJ2-7; D may be TRBD1 (6 bases). This CDR3 region has 16 residues. V shed 0 bases and J shed 5 bases, with 17 bases lying between them. CDR1 is MGHRA, CDR2 YSYEKL, per germline. In DNA, the CDR3 is TGCGCCAGCAGCCAAGAGGACAGTGGAGCTATTCACGAGCAGTACTTC. Residues: CASSQEDSGAIHEQYF.

This clone was detected only a few times. The chain combines TRBV6-5 with TRBJ1-2; 9 bases map to TRBD1. CDR3 length: 15 amino acids. The J segment lost 4 bases and the V segment lost 4 bases, leaving 7 bases of the junction unmatched. Germline V lookup: CDR1 MNHEY, CDR2 SVGAGI. CDR3 sequence: CASSLRGTGTYGYTF. DNA of the CDR3: TGTGCCAGCAGTTTACGGGGGACAGGGACCTATGGCTACACCTTC.

J is TRBJ2-7 and V is TRBV6-1, with TRBD1 matching 8 bases. The germline CDR1 and CDR2 sequences are MNHNS and SASEGT. Unmatched junction bases numbered 8, after V lost 7 bases and J lost 6 bases. The CDR3 spans 13 residues. CDR3 region: CASKYGTGPEQYF. CDR3 DNA sequence: TGTGCCAGCAAATACGGGACAGGACCCGAGCAGTACTTC.

This clone was seen a handful of times. This chain connects TRBV6-5 to TRBJ1-3; D not certain. Trimming took 3 bases from V and 2 from J, leaving 8 bases between them. CDR3 length equals 14 residues. Germline V gene lookup returns CDR1 MNHEY and CDR2 SVGAGI. The DNA of the CDR3 is TGTGCCAGCAGTTATCACAGAACTGGAAACACCATATATTTT. Protein sequence: CASSYHRTGNTIYF.

This clone was counted a few times. The chain is built from TRBV15 and TRBJ2-7, with D possibly being TRBD2 (6 bases). The CDR3 is made up of 12 amino acids. V lost 3 bases and J 9 bases, leaving 12 bases between the germline ends. CDR1 is LNHNV, CDR2 YYDKDF, per germline (reference sequence). DNA for the CDR3: TGTGCCACCAGCAGTAAAACAGCGGGGCAGTACTTC. Translated, it gives CATSSKTAGQYF.

This clone was observed a few times. Other DNA sequences in the sample encode the same CDR3. J is TRBJ2-5 and V is TRBV18, with D tentatively TRBD1 (5 bases). Germline V gene lookup returns CDR1 KGHSH and CDR2 LQKENI. Trimming removed 0 bases at V and 2 bases at J, with 7 bases between. The CDR3 is made up of 14 amino acids. The CDR3 here is CASSPPAGQETQYF. CDR3 sequence (DNA): TGTGCCAGCTCACCACCGGCAGGGCAAGAGACCCAGTACTTC.

The chain is built from TRBV11-1 and TRBJ2-3; 9 bases are a match to TRBD2. Germline-derived CDR1 and CDR2 are SGHAT and FQDESV (reference sequence). V trimming: 2 bases; J trimming: 5 bases; junction bases outside the gene matches: 17. CDR3 size: 19 residues. The CDR3 nucleotides read TGTGCCAGCAGCTTAATTTTTCAGCCTAGCGGGGTTGTGGTAGATACGCAGTATTTT. This translates into CASSLIFQPSGVVVDTQYF.

This chain connects TRBV6-5 to TRBJ1-2; 7 bases are a match to TRBD1. V lost 4 bases and J lost 12; bases outside the gene matches: 11. There are 13 residues in the CDR3. Germline V gene data show CDR1 as MNHEY and CDR2 as SVGAGI. In DNA, the CDR3 is TGTGCCAGCAGTTCTCCGGGAACAGGGGTACACACCTTC. Translated: CASSSPGTGVHTF.

The chain combines TRBV30 with TRBJ2-3; perhaps TRBD1 as D (6 bases). Germline CDR1 GTSNPN, CDR2 SVGIG (reference sequence). V lost 0 bases and J lost 0, with 10 bases in between. The CDR3 loop spans 15 amino acids. CDR3 amino acids: CAWSVGTPSTDTQYF. In DNA, the CDR3 is TGTGCCTGGAGTGTCGGGACACCTAGCACAGATACGCAGTATTTT.

This chain uses TRBV4-3 with TRBJ2-2; TRBD2 is a possible D gene (6 bases). The CDR3 sequence is 15 residues long. Per germline, CDR1 LGHNA and CDR2 YSLEER. Trimming stripped 0 bases from V and 9 bases from J, with 14 bases between. The CDR3 DNA follows: TGCGCCAGCAGCCAAGAACTAGCACTTGAACGGGAGCTGTTTTTT. It encodes CASSQELALERELFF.

The rearrangement links TRBV7-8 to TRBJ1-2; D gene ambiguous. The germline V gene has CDR1 SGHVS and CDR2 FQNEAQ. Trimming took off 1 base at V and 0 bases at J, with 9 bases between the two ends. This CDR3 has 15 amino acids. CDR3 sequence: CASSLEVTANYGYTF. DNA of the CDR3: TGTGCCAGCAGCTTAGAAGTGACTGCTAACTATGGCTACACCTTC.

In nucleotides, the CDR3 is TGCAGCGAATACAGGGGGCCGGGCACTGAAGCTTTCTTT. It is translated as CSEYRGPGTEAFF. The rearrangement joins TRBV29-1 to TRBJ1-1; the match to TRBD1 covers 9 bases. Per the germline V gene, CDR1 is SQVTM and CDR2 is ANQGSEA. The CDR3 totals 13 residues. V shed 7 bases and J 4 bases; nucleotides not matched to a gene: 7.

The gene calls are TRBV6-1 and TRBJ2-1, with D hard to call. The CDR3 covers 14 residues. Trimming pared 2 bases from V and 10 bases from J, leaving 15 bases between. Germline CDR1 and CDR2: MNHNS and SASEGT. The CDR3 DNA is TGTGCCAGCAGTGAATCTTGGTTGGAGTCCGAGCAGTTCTTC. Translating it yields CASSESWLESEQFF.

The chain joins TRBV2 to TRBJ1-2; D ambiguous. Trimming took off 3 bases at V and 7 bases at J, with 12 bases between the two ends. CDR3 length: 13 residues. CDR1 SNHLY and CDR2 FYNNEI come from the germline V gene. The CDR3 sequence: CASSDPGLGGYTF. In DNA form, the CDR3 reads TGTGCCAGCAGTGACCCCGGACTGGGTGGCTACACCTTC.

The rearrangement links TRBV5-5 to TRBJ2-3, with 8 bases lining up with TRBD2. Trimming took 0 bases from V and 6 from J; bases not matched to a gene: 9. Germline CDR1 reads SGHKS; CDR2 reads YYEKEE (reference sequence). The CDR3 covers 16 residues. The CDR3, as DNA: TGTGCCAGCAGCTTGGCCGGGGGGGCAGTCCGCGATACGCAGTATTTT. It encodes CASSLAGGAVRDTQYF.